This entry concerns a single TCR beta chain. No antigen is known for it. Use of 60 Vbeta and 13 Jbeta primers characterized the PCR. Profiled with immunoSEQ multiplex PCR; TCRdb holds only in-frame clones, not every one. The sample records 220,000 or so clones, approximately 70% being singletons. This entry belongs to a study of cytomegalovirus exposure and HLA in healthy donors. General observations from the study: It has been reported that TCR beta sequences accurately predicted the HLA-A and HLA-B alleles of most subjects. Presence/absence analysis assumed near-uniform sequencing depth across donors.

Trimming pared 3 bases from V and 2 bases from J, leaving 13 bases between. The CDR3 is 14 residues long. Germline values: CDR1 GTSNPN, CDR2 SVGIG (reference sequence). Source material: PBMCs. The chain employs TRBV30 and TRBJ1-2; D is undetermined. The receptor was derived from a woman in her twenties or thirties in good health and CMV-seronegative. The CDR3 region has the DNA TGTGCCTGGAGCTCTGGGAGAGGAAACTATGGCTACACCTTC. This codes for CAWSSGRGNYGYTF. The variable domain in full, completed from reference TRBV30 and TRBJ1-2, reads SQTIHQWPATLVQPVGSPLSLECTVEGTSNPNLYWYRQAAGRGLQLLFYSVGIGQISSEVPQNLSASRPQDRQFILSSKKLLLSDSGFYLCAWSSGRGNYGYTFGSGTRLTVV.